The 28 T cell receptor beta chains below all came from one sample that was sequenced in a study of radiotherapy plus CTLA-4 blockade in lung cancer. Here immunoSEQ multiplex PCR was the method, and the copy in TCRdb shows in-frame clones only, minus some. Among about 15,000 clones listed, 70% to 85% were seen once. This sample comprised peripheral blood, obtained from a patient treated with radiotherapy plus ipilimumab. These receptors came from a human donor with non-small cell lung cancer whose response to radiotherapy plus ipilimumab could not be evaluated.

This clone is categorized as medium-sized. Other DNA sequences in this sample translate to the same CDR3. The chain is built from TRBV2 and TRBJ1-1; D gene unclear. Between the trimmed V and J ends, which lost 4 bases and 3 bases, there was a span of 9 bases. This CDR3 is built from 13 residues. In germline, CDR1 is SNHLY, CDR2 FYNNEI. The CDR3 loop reads CASSGWEDTEAFF. Here the CDR3 DNA reads TGTGCCAGCAGTGGGTGGGAGGACACTGAAGCTTTCTTT.

V and J are TRBV7-2 and TRBJ2-7; perhaps TRBD2 as D (6 bases). This CDR3 has 16 amino acids. V dropped 4 bases and J dropped 0 bases, with 16 bases sitting between them. Germline lookup yields CDR1 SGHTA and CDR2 FQGNSA. CDR3 DNA: TGTGCCAGCAGCTCCCGGCGGGGCGGAAGCTCCTACGAGCAGTACTTC. This sequence encodes CASSSRRGGSSYEQYF.

The J gene is TRBJ2-2, the V gene TRBV5-1; D remains unclear. CDR3 length equals 16 residues. V gave up 0 bases and J gave up 1 base, with 10 bases separating them. Looked up from germline, CDR1 is SGHRS and CDR2 is YFSETQ. CDR3 sequence (DNA): TGCGCCAGCAGCTTGGACGCCCGAGGGAACACCGGGGAGCTGTTTTTT. As protein: CASSLDARGNTGELFF.

This clone was counted between two and nine times. The J gene is TRBJ1-2, the V gene TRBV4-3; 9 bases map to TRBD1. The junction had 15 bases not matched to a gene; V was cut back by 6 bases and J by 7 bases. The CDR3 length is 16 residues. The germline gives CDR1 LGHNA, CDR2 YSLEER. The DNA for the CDR3 is TGCGCCAGCAGGATGACCGGGACAGGGAGTCCGGGTGGCTACACCTTC. It yields the protein CASRMTGTGSPGGYTF.

The chain couples TRBV5-4 to TRBJ2-3; 8 bases map to TRBD1. V trimming: 0 bases; J trimming: 4 bases; junction bases outside the gene matches: 1. The CDR3 length is 14 residues. Germline V lookup: CDR1 SGHNT, CDR2 YYREEE (reference sequence). CDR3 in amino acids: CASSLDRGADTQYF. The CDR3 coding sequence is TGTGCCAGCAGCTTGGACAGGGGGGCAGATACGCAGTATTTT.

This clone came up a few times. The rearrangement links TRBV27 to TRBJ2-1; TRBD1 might be the D (5 bases). The CDR3 is 13 amino acids. V was pared by 3 bases and J by 6 bases, with 9 bases between. Germline V gene sequence: CDR1 MNHEY, CDR2 SMNVEV (reference sequence). CDR3 sequence (DNA): TGTGCCAGCAGTTTTCCCCAGGGCAATGAGCAGTTCTTC. This translates into CASSFPQGNEQFF.

The V and J genes are TRBV2 and TRBJ2-5, with 12 nucleotides matching TRBD1. The CDR3 has 15 residues. Germline V lookup: CDR1 SNHLY, CDR2 FYNNEI. Unmatched junction bases numbered 10, after V lost 9 bases and J lost 5 bases. The CDR3 reads CASFRDRGLGETQYF. The CDR3 nucleotides read TGTGCCAGTTTCCGGGACAGGGGGCTGGGGGAGACCCAGTACTTC.

This clone is medium-sized. This chain joins TRBV19 and TRBJ1-1, with D unclear. The CDR3 runs to 13 residues. V dropped 6 bases and J dropped 0 bases, with 8 bases sitting between them. Germline-derived CDR1 and CDR2 are LNHDA and SQIVND (reference sequence). This CDR3 is CASRDPVNTEAFF. The CDR3 nucleotides read TGTGCCAGTAGAGATCCGGTGAACACTGAAGCTTTCTTT. Full variable domain (missing parts from reference TRBV19 and TRBJ1-1): DGGITQSPKYLFRKEGQNVTLSCEQNLNHDAMYWYRQDPGQGLRLIYYSQIVNDFQKGDIAEGYSVSREKKESFPLTVTSAQKNPTAFYLCASRDPVNTEAFFGQGTRLTVV.

This clone was counted between two and nine times. V and J are TRBV30 and TRBJ1-1, with D perhaps TRBD1 (6 bases). Germline CDR1 is GTSNPN and CDR2 is SVGIG (reference sequence). CDR3 length: 13 residues. The germline V and J ends were trimmed by 5 bases and 0 bases, with 10 bases remaining between them. In DNA, the CDR3 is TGTGCCTGGGACCGGACAGTGAACACTGAAGCTTTCTTT. It translates to CAWDRTVNTEAFF.

This chain links TRBV30 with TRBJ1-6, with TRBD1 identical over 8 bases. The ends lost 5 bases at V and 8 bases at J; junction bases unmatched: 2. Germline loops: CDR1 GTSNPN, CDR2 SVGIG (reference sequence). The CDR3 consists of 12 residues. The chain's CDR3 is CAWGQGDSPLHF. CDR3 DNA: TGTGCCTGGGGACAGGGAGATTCACCCCTCCACTTT. The whole variable domain, filled in from reference TRBV30 and TRBJ1-6, reads SQTIHQWPATLVQPVGSPLSLECTVEGTSNPNLYWYRQAAGRGLQLLFYSVGIGQISSEVPQNLSASRPQDRQFILSSKKLLLSDSGFYLCAWGQGDSPLHFGNGTRLTVT.

The J gene is TRBJ1-4, the V gene TRBV6-6, with D perhaps TRBD1 (5 bases). V gave up 6 bases and J gave up 10 bases, with 12 bases separating them. The germline gives CDR1 MNHNY, CDR2 SVGAGI (reference sequence). This CDR3 spans 12 amino acids. CDR3 protein: CASSETEIKLFF. CDR3 DNA: TGTGCCAGCAGCGAGACAGAAATAAAACTGTTTTTT.

V gene TRBV7-9 combines with J gene TRBJ1-3; 7 bases agree with TRBD1. V was pared by 5 bases and J by 4 bases, with 8 bases of the junction left unmatched. The CDR3 is 15 amino acids. Germline lookup yields CDR1 SEHNR and CDR2 FQNEAQ (reference sequence). CDR3 protein: CASSPSTGSGNTIYF. The CDR3 nucleotides are TGTGCCAGCAGCCCCTCGACAGGGAGCGGAAACACCATATATTTT.

This clone has only one observation. This chain connects TRBV2 to TRBJ2-1; D unclear. V was clipped by 1 base and J by 9 bases, with 16 bases between them. Germline values: CDR1 SNHLY, CDR2 FYNNEI. This CDR3 is 15 amino acids long. Here the CDR3 reads CASSEDRSGEGEQFF. In DNA form, the CDR3 reads TGTGCCAGCAGTGAAGATAGAAGTGGAGAAGGTGAGCAGTTCTTC.

V is TRBV6-5 and J is TRBJ1-1; weak D call: TRBD1 (6 bases). This CDR3 has 14 amino acids. Deletions cut 2 bases from V and 2 bases from J, with 9 bases between. Germline CDR1 reads MNHEY; CDR2 reads SVGAGI. The CDR3, as DNA: TGTGCCAGCAGTTACGCAGGGGTCAACACTGAAGCTTTCTTT. This translates into CASSYAGVNTEAFF.

The chain is built from TRBV25-1 and TRBJ1-4, with 7 nucleotides matching TRBD1. The CDR3 covers 17 residues. Looked up from germline, CDR1 is MGHDK and CDR2 is SYGVNS. The J segment lost 5 bases and the V segment lost 8 bases, leaving 17 bases of the junction unmatched. The CDR3 reads CASPQGQRNRSNEKLFF. The CDR3 DNA is TGTGCCAGCCCCCAGGGACAGCGAAACCGATCGAATGAAAAACTGTTTTTT.

Only a few counts were recorded for this clone. The chain carries TRBV5-1 and TRBJ1-2; perhaps TRBD1 as D (6 bases). V was clipped by 4 bases and J by 7 bases, with 17 bases between them. Germline V gene sequence: CDR1 SGHRS, CDR2 YFSETQ. The CDR3 sequence is 14 residues long. The CDR3 DNA follows: TGCGCCAGCAGCCTGACCGGGACAAGAATTGGCTACACCTTC. Translating it yields CASSLTGTRIGYTF.

This chain links TRBV10-3 with TRBJ1-6; D might be TRBD1 (5 bases). Germline-derived CDR1 and CDR2 are ENHRY and SYGVKD. The CDR3 consists of 15 residues. Trimming left V 4 bases short and J 6 bases short, with 13 bases between. The CDR3 nucleotides read TGTGCCATCAGTGGCGGGACGGATACTAATTCACCCCTCCACTTT. Encoded protein: CAISGGTDTNSPLHF.

The gene calls are TRBV19 and TRBJ2-7; D might be TRBD2 (6 bases). Germline-derived CDR1 and CDR2 are LNHDA and SQIVND (reference sequence). The CDR3 spans 12 residues. Trimming left V 6 bases short and J 7 bases short, with 13 bases between. CDR3 protein: CASSGSGEEQYF. As DNA, the CDR3 is TGTGCCAGTAGCGGTAGCGGAGAAGAGCAGTACTTC.

The chain joins TRBV9 to TRBJ1-2; TRBD1 agrees at 8 bases. V lost 4 bases to trimming and J lost 6 bases; unmatched junction nucleotides: 8. The CDR3 contains 14 residues. CDR1 is SGDLS and CDR2 is YYNGEE in the germline V gene. CDR3 bases: TGTGCCAGCAGCTCTCCCGGGACAGGAAATGGCTACACCTTC. It yields the protein CASSSPGTGNGYTF.

The CDR3 reads CASSISPGMNTEAFF. The CDR3 DNA sequence: TGTGCCAGTAGTATTTCTCCAGGCATGAACACTGAAGCTTTCTTT. This chain connects TRBV19 to TRBJ1-1, with D unresolved. The V end lost 3 bases, the J end lost 0 bases, and 11 bases lay between the germline ends. Germline assignment: CDR1 LNHDA and CDR2 SQIVND (reference sequence). The CDR3 loop spans 15 amino acids. The full variable domain, rest sourced from reference TRBV19 and TRBJ1-1, is DGGITQSPKYLFRKEGQNVTLSCEQNLNHDAMYWYRQDPGQGLRLIYYSQIVNDFQKGDIAEGYSVSREKKESFPLTVTSAQKNPTAFYLCASSISPGMNTEAFFGQGTRLTVV.

This chain uses TRBV4-1 with TRBJ1-1; possible D gene TRBD1, 6 bases. Deletions cut 4 bases from V and 4 bases from J, with 13 bases between. Germline loops: CDR1 MGHRA, CDR2 YSYEKL. This CDR3 has 14 amino acids. The DNA of the CDR3 is TGCGCCAGCAGCCCGACGACAGGCCCCACTGAAGCTTTCTTT. Translated: CASSPTTGPTEAFF.

The rearrangement uses TRBV7-2 and TRBJ1-2; D is undetermined. V lost 0 bases to trimming and J lost 13 bases, with 15 bases between them. CDR3 length: 13 amino acids. Germline assignment: CDR1 SGHTA and CDR2 FQGNSA. The chain's CDR3 is CASSLALPASSTF. As DNA, the CDR3 is TGTGCCAGCAGCTTAGCACTCCCCGCGAGTTCCACCTTC.

The CDR3 here is CASSTLRGRSYGYTF. The DNA for the CDR3 is TGTGCCAGCAGCACCCTCCGGGGGAGGTCCTATGGCTACACCTTC. The chain links TRBV11-2 to TRBJ1-2, with a possible D match to TRBD1 (5 bases). V lost 5 bases and J lost 4, with 17 bases in between. Per germline, CDR1 SGHAT and CDR2 FQNNGV. The CDR3 is made up of 15 amino acids.

The V and J genes are TRBV18 and TRBJ1-6, with 9 nucleotides matching TRBD1. Germline V gene lookup returns CDR1 KGHSH and CDR2 LQKENI. The CDR3 is 16 amino acids. The ends lost 3 bases at V and 7 bases at J; junction bases unmatched: 7. The CDR3 sequence: CASSPTTGQGNSPLHF. DNA of the CDR3: TGTGCCAGCTCACCTACGACGGGACAGGGAAATTCACCCCTCCACTTT.

The rearrangement joins TRBV7-3 to TRBJ2-5, with 9 positions matching TRBD2. The DNA end is a closer match to TRBJ2-7, so the J assignment may be wrong. The germline gives CDR1 SGHTA, CDR2 FQGTGA. The CDR3 is 13 residues long. The CDR3 sequence is CASSLAGGDEQYF. CDR3 nucleotide sequence: TGTGCCAGCAGCTTAGCGGGGGGGGACGAGCAGTACTTC.

The chain joins TRBV27 to TRBJ1-1, with TRBD1 matching 10 bases. Germline CDR1 MNHEY, CDR2 SMNVEV (reference sequence). Germline trimming cut 6 bases from V and 5 bases from J; bases unmatched to any gene: 6. This CDR3 contains 14 residues. The CDR3 bases are TGTGCCAGCAGCACTCGACAGGGGGCTACTGAAGCTTTCTTT. Residues: CASSTRQGATEAFF.

This rearrangement joins TRBV7-2 to TRBJ2-5; TRBD2 agrees at 7 bases. The CDR3 is made up of 14 amino acids. J lost 5 bases, V lost 2 bases, and 5 bases had no gene match. Germline CDR1 is SGHTA and CDR2 is FQGNSA. CDR3 region: CASSLMLGGETQYF. For the CDR3, the DNA is TGTGCCAGCAGCTTAATGTTGGGGGGGGAGACCCAGTACTTC. Combining the CDR3 with reference TRBV7-2 and TRBJ2-5 gives the whole variable domain GAGVSQSPSNKVTEKGKDVELRCDPISGHTALYWYRQSLGQGLEFLIYFQGNSAPDKSGLPSDRFSAERTGGSVSTLTIQRTQQEDSAVYLCASSLMLGGETQYFGPGTRLLVL.

The rearrangement uses TRBV7-9 and TRBJ2-4; D may be TRBD1 (6 bases). Germline V lookup: CDR1 SEHNR, CDR2 FQNEAQ (reference sequence). V lost 6 bases and J 3 bases, leaving 15 bases between the germline ends. The CDR3 spans 15 residues. CDR3: CASSSEGGGKNIQYF. For the CDR3, the DNA is TGTGCCAGCAGTTCTGAAGGGGGTGGCAAAAACATTCAGTACTTC.